This T cell receptor (beta chain) was captured in a study of blood T cell repertoires in COVID-19. Looked up from germline, CDR1 is SGHDT and CDR2 is YYEEEE. Trimming removed 1 base from V and 4 bases from J; junction bases left unmatched: 2. The CDR3 runs 14 residues. Sequencing was performed with immunoSEQ multiplex PCR; in TCRdb, only in-frame clones are kept and a portion is missing. This table holds more than 50,000 clones, about 88% found once. The sequence was collected from a man aged 55 to 70 with active COVID-19. The sample comprised peripheral blood. The chain links TRBV5-6 to TRBJ2-7; 10 positions agree with TRBD2. CDR3 sequence reads: CASSLTAGGYEQYF. The CDR3, as DNA: TGTGCCAGCAGCTTGACAGCGGGAGGGTACGAGCAGTACTTC.